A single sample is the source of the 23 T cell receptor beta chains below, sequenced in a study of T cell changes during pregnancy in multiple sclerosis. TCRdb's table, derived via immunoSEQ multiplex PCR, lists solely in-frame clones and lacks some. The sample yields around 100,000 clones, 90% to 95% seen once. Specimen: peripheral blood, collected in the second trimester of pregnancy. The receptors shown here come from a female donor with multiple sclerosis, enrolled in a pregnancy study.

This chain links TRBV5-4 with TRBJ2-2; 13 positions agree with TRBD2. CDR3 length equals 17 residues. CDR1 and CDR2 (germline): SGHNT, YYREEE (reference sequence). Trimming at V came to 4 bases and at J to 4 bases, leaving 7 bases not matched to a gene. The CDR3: CASSLPGLAGATGELFF. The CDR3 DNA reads TGTGCCAGCAGCCTCCCCGGACTAGCGGGGGCCACCGGGGAGCTGTTTTTT.

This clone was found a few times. The CDR3 DNA reads as TGTGCCTGGAGAGGGGACAGAGAAGCTTTCTTT. Its protein product is CAWRGDREAFF. The J gene is TRBJ1-1, the V gene TRBV30; 7 bases are a match to TRBD1. Unmatched junction bases numbered 3, after V lost 3 bases and J lost 8 bases. The CDR3 extends over 11 amino acids. In germline, CDR1 is GTSNPN, CDR2 SVGIG (reference sequence).

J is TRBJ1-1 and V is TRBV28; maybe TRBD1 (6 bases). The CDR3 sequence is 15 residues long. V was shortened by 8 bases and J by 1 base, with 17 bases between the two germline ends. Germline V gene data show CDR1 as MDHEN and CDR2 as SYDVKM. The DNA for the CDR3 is TGTGCCAGCGGTCCTTGGGGGCAAAGGAACACTGAAGCTTTCTTT. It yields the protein CASGPWGQRNTEAFF. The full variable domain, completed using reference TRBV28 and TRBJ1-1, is DVKVTQSSRYLVKRTGEKVFLECVQDMDHENMFWYRQDPGLGLRLIYFSYDVKMKEKGDIPEGYSVSREKKERFSLILESASTNQTSMYLCASGPWGQRNTEAFFGQGTRLTVV.

The CDR3 DNA sequence: TGTGCCAGCAGCTTACGGGAGGGCAATCAGCCCCAGCATTTT. This codes for CASSLREGNQPQHF. The chain couples TRBV7-3 to TRBJ1-5, with D uncertain. Trimming left V 2 bases short and J 2 bases short, with 7 bases between. Germline CDR1 SGHTA, CDR2 FQGTGA. This CDR3 contains 14 residues.

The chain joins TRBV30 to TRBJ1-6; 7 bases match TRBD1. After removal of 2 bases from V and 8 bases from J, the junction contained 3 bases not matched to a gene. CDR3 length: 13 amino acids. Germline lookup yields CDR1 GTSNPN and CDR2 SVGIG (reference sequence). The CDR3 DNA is TGTGCCTGGAGTCGCAGGGGGTATTCACCCCTCCACTTT. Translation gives CAWSRRGYSPLHF.

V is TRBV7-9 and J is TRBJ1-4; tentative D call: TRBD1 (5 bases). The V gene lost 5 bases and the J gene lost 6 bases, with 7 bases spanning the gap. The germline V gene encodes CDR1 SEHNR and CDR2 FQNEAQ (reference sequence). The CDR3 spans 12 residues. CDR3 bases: TGTGCCAGCAGCCAAGGGGATGAAAAACTGTTTTTT. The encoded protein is CASSQGDEKLFF.

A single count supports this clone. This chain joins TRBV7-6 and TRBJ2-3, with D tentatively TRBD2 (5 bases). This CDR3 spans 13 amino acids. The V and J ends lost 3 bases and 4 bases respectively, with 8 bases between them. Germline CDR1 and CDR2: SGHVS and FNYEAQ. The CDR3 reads CASSLWGADTQYF. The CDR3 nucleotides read TGTGCCAGCAGCTTGTGGGGAGCAGATACGCAGTATTTT.

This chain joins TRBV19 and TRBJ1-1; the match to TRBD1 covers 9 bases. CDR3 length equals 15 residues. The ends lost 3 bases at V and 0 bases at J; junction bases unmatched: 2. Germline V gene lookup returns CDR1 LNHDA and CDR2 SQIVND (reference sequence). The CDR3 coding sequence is TGTGCCAGTAGTATCACAGGGGGCATGAACACTGAAGCTTTCTTT. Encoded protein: CASSITGGMNTEAFF.

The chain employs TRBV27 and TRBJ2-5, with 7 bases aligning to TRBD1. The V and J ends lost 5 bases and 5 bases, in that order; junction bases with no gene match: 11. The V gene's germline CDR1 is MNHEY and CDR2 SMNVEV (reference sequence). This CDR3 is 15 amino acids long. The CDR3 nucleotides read TGTGCCAGCAGTCCAGGGACAGCCTTTGGGGAGACCCAGTACTTC. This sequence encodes CASSPGTAFGETQYF.

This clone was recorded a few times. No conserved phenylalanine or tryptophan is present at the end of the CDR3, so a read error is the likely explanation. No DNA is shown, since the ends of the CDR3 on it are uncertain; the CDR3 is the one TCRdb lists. CDR3 amino acids: CASSEDRPPSV. V and J are TRBV6-1 and TRBJ1-2; TRBD1, the D gene given by the table, was not confirmed from the DNA. The length of the CDR3 is 11 amino acids, counting both ends. Germline CDR1 reads MNHNS; CDR2 reads SASEGT.

Here the CDR3 DNA reads TGTGCCCCTCAGGGACAGGGTTTGCGCGAGCAGTACTTC. Translated: CAPQGQGLREQYF. The chain employs TRBV21-1 and TRBJ2-7; no check of the table's D call, TRBD1, against the DNA was made. TRBV21-1 is a listed pseudogene. The CDR3 has 13 residues.

Written as DNA, the CDR3 is TGTGCCAGCAGCTCGGGGGAGGGCCAATACGAGCAGTACTTC. It yields the protein CASSSGEGQYEQYF. The chain uses TRBV7-7 and TRBJ2-7; 7 bases agree with TRBD2. There are 14 residues in the CDR3. Unmatched junction bases numbered 7, after V lost 4 bases and J lost 4 bases. The germline gives CDR1 SSHAT, CDR2 FNYEAQ (reference sequence).

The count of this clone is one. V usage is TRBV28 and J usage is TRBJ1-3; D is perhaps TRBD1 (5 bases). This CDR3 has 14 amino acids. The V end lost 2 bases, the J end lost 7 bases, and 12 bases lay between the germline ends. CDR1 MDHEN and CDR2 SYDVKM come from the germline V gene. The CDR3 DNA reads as TGTGCCAGCAGTTTAGGTCAGGGTTGGAACACCATATATTTT. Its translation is CASSLGQGWNTIYF.

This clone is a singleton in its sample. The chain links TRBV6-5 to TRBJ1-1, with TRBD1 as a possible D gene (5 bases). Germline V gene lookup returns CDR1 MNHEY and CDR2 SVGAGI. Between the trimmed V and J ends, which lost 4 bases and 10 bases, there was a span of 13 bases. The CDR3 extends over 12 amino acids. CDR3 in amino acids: CASSSIREIAFF. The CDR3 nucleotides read TGTGCCAGCAGTTCGATCAGGGAAATAGCTTTCTTT.

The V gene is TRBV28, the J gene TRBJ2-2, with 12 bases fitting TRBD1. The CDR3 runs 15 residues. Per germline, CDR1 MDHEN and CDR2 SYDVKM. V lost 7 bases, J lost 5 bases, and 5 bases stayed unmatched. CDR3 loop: CASIRDRGRTGELFF. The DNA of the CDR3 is TGTGCCAGCATCCGGGACAGGGGGCGAACCGGGGAGCTGTTTTTT.

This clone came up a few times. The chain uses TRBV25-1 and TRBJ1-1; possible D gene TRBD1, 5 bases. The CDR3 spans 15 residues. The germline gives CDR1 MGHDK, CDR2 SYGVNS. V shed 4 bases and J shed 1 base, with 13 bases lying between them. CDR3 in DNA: TGTGCCAGCAGTGTATGGGGCACTCCGAACACTGAAGCTTTCTTT. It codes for CASSVWGTPNTEAFF.

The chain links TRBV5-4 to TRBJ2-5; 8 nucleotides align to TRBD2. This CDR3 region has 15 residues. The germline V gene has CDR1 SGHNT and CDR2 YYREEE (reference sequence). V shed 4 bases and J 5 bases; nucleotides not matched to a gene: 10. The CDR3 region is CASSGGGGRSETQYF. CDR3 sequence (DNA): TGTGCCAGCAGCGGAGGTGGCGGGAGGAGTGAGACCCAGTACTTC.

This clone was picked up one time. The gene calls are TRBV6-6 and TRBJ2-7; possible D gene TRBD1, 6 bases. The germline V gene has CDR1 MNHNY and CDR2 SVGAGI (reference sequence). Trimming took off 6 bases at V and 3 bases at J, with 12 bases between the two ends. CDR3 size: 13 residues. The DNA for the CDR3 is TGTGCCAGCAGCCCCGGGACATACTACGAGCAGTACTTC. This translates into CASSPGTYYEQYF.

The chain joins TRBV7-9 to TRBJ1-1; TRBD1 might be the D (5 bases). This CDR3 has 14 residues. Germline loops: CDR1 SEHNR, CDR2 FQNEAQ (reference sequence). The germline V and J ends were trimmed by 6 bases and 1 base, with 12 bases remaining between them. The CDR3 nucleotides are TGTGCCAGCAGGTCCGGGGGTTGGAACACTGAAGCTTTCTTT. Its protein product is CASRSGGWNTEAFF.

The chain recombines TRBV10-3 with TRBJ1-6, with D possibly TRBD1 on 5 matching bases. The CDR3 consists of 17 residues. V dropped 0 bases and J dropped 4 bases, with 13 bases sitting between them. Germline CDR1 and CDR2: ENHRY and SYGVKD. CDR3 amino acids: CAISESTGPPYNSPLHF. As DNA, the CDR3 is TGTGCCATCAGTGAGTCCACAGGACCTCCATATAATTCACCCCTCCACTTT.

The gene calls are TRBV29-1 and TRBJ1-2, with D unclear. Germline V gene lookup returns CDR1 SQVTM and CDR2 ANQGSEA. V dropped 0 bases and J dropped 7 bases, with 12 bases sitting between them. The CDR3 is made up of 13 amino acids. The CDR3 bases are TGCAGCGTTGAAGATTCTCTCGGTATTGGCTACACCTTC. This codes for CSVEDSLGIGYTF.

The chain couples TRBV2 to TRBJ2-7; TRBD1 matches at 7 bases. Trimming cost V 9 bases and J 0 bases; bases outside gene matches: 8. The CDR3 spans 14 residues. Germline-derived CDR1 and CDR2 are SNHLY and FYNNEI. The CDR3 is CASNRDRDSYEQYF. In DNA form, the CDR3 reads TGTGCCAGTAACCGGGACAGAGACTCCTACGAGCAGTACTTC.

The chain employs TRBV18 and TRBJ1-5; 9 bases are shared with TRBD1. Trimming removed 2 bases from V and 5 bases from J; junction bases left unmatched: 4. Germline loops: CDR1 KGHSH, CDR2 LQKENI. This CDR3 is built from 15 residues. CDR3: CASSPMGQGDQPQHF. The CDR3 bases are TGTGCCAGCTCACCAATGGGACAGGGTGATCAGCCCCAGCATTTT.